A selection of T cell receptor beta chains follows, all from one sample in a study of blood T cell repertoires in COVID-19. Sequenced by immunoSEQ multiplex PCR; TCRdb stores in-frame clones only, minus some. The sample lists 130,000 to 150,000 clones, roughly 90% seen once, with 0.75% to 0.95% in the top ten. The source material was peripheral blood. Receptors were obtained from a woman aged 45-59 years with acute or convalescent COVID-19. CDR3s include the opening cysteine and the closing phenylalanine or tryptophan. The D gene is left open where the match is weak. A row's size may be missing; if present it is once, few, many or a size class.

V gene	D gene	J gene	clone size	CDR3 DNA	CDR3 protein
TRBV4-1	TRBD1	TRBJ1-2	-	TGCGCCAGCAGCCAAGTTCAACGGGCAGGGGGCCATGGCTACACCTTC	CASSQVQRAGGHGYTF
TRBV14	-	TRBJ2-7	-	TGTGCCAGCAGCCAAGACCTAGCCTCCTACGAGCAGTACTTC	CASSQDLASYEQYF
TRBV5-1	TRBD2	TRBJ2-7	-	TGCGCCAGCAGCCCCACTAGCGGGAGGGGCGGGGGCGAGCAGTACTTC	CASSPTSGRGGGEQYF
TRBV5-1	-	TRBJ1-4	-	TGCGCCAGCAGGGAAAACAGAGCAACTAATGAAAAACTGTTTTTT	CASRENRATNEKLFF
TRBV12-3/TRBV12-4	TRBD1	TRBJ1-2	-	TGTGTGTCTCAGGGGGCGAGGGGCTACACCTTC	CVSQGARGYTF
TRBV5-4	TRBD1	TRBJ2-7	-	TGTGCCAGCAGCTTGCCACCGGACAGGACCTACGAGCAGTACTTC	CASSLPPDRTYEQYF
TRBV11-3	TRBD1	TRBJ1-2	-	TGTGCCAGCAGCCTTACAGGGGGATTAGGCTACACCTTC	CASSLTGGLGYTF
TRBV9	-	TRBJ1-1	-	TGTGCCAGCAGCGTCGGAGCGGCCATGAACACTGAAGCTTTCTTT	CASSVGAAMNTEAFF
TRBV6-5	-	TRBJ1-2	-	TGTGCCTCCCTCGGGGTTAACTATGGCTACACCTTC	CASLGVNYGYTF
TRBV5-1	-	TRBJ1-4	-	TGCGCCAGCAGCCTCTCTTATACAGGGTGGGGTGAAAAACTGTTTTTT	CASSLSYTGWGEKLFF
TRBV28	TRBD1	TRBJ2-7	-	TGTGCCAGCAGTTTTCGGCGGACAGGCAGTAACGAGCAGTACTTC	CASSFRRTGSNEQYF
TRBV6-2/TRBV6-3	TRBD2	TRBJ2-3	-	TGTGCCAGCAGTTACCTGATGGCGGGAGAAGATGGAGATACGCAGTATTTT	CASSYLMAGEDGDTQYF
TRBV27	TRBD1	TRBJ1-2	-	TGTGCCAGCAGGTTTACAGGGGAGGAGCATGGCTACACCTTC	CASRFTGEEHGYTF
TRBV5-1	TRBD1	TRBJ1-1	-	TGCGCCAGCAGCCCAAGGACAGGGGGCCCGAACACTGAAGCTTTCTTT	CASSPRTGGPNTEAFF
TRBV9	-	TRBJ2-3	-	TGTGCCAGCAGCGTAGCTTATATTTCAGGGATTAGCACAGATACGCAGTATTTT	CASSVAYISGISTDTQYF
TRBV5-1	TRBD1	TRBJ1-2	-	TGCGCCAGCAGCTCGGGCCCGGGACAGGGTAATGGCTACACCTTC	CASSSGPGQGNGYTF
TRBV19	TRBD1	TRBJ1-5	-	TGTGCCAGTAGTAAACAGGACAGGGGGCTCCATCAGCCCCAGCATTTT	CASSKQDRGLHQPQHF
TRBV19	TRBD1	TRBJ1-1	-	TGTGCCAGTAAAACGGGACAGGGGATTATGAACACTGAAGCTTTCTTT	CASKTGQGIMNTEAFF
TRBV11-2	TRBD1	TRBJ2-7	-	TGTGCCAGCAGCCTCGACAGGGGCTACGAGCAGTACTTC	CASSLDRGYEQYF
TRBV4-1	TRBD2	TRBJ2-1	-	TGCGCCAGCAGCCAAGTTGCACTAGCGGGTGGTAGATCTCCTGGCAATGAGCAGTTCTTC	CASSQVALAGGRSPGNEQFF
TRBV7-9	-	TRBJ2-7	-	TGTGCCAGCAGCTTAAGGTCAGGGACCTACGAGCAGTACTTC	CASSLRSGTYEQYF
TRBV29-1	-	TRBJ2-3	-	TGCAGCGTTGAAGATCTTGGGCTAGCCATCAGGGATACGCAGTATTTT	CSVEDLGLAIRDTQYF
TRBV19	TRBD1	TRBJ1-1	-	TGTGCCAGTAGTCTCCGGACAGGGTTTATGAACACTGAAGCTTTCTTT	CASSLRTGFMNTEAFF
TRBV6-5	TRBD2	TRBJ2-7	-	TGTGCCAGCAGTTACTCGACCGGGGGGGCCGGCGAGCAGTACTTC	CASSYSTGGAGEQYF
TRBV9	TRBD1	TRBJ1-2	-	TGTGCCAGCAGCGTACCACGACAGGGACCTAACTATGGCTACACCTTC	CASSVPRQGPNYGYTF
TRBV5-1	-	TRBJ1-1	-	TGCGCCAGCGGGGGGGCCCTGGGGACTGAAGCTTTCTTT	CASGGALGTEAFF
TRBV6-6	-	TRBJ2-5	-	TGTGCCAGCAGTCCGGACAGCTTGTACCAAGAGACCCAGTACTTC	CASSPDSLYQETQYF
TRBV28	-	TRBJ2-1	-	TGTGCCAGTCGTCGCGGAAATGAGCAGTTCTTC	CASRRGNEQFF
TRBV5-1	TRBD2	TRBJ2-1	-	TGCGCCAGCAGCCTTGGAGCGGGGGGCTACAATGAGCAGTTCTTC	CASSLGAGGYNEQFF
TRBV7-3	-	TRBJ2-2	-	TGTGCCAGCAGCCCCGGACTGATTACGAACACCGGGGAGCTGTTTTTT	CASSPGLITNTGELFF
TRBV5-1	TRBD2	TRBJ2-1	-	TGCGCCAGCAGCTTACTAGCGGGAGGGCCAAATGAGCAGTTCTTC	CASSLLAGGPNEQFF
TRBV7-3	TRBD1	TRBJ2-7	-	TGTGCCAGCAGCTTACTAGGACAGGAAACCTACGAGCAGTACTTC	CASSLLGQETYEQYF
TRBV28	TRBD1	TRBJ2-7	-	TGTGCCAGCACGGGACAGGTCTACGAGCAGTACTTC	CASTGQVYEQYF
TRBV9	-	TRBJ1-1	-	TGTGCCAGCAGCCCGGCAGGTAGCACTGAAGCTTTCTTT	CASSPAGSTEAFF
TRBV2	-	TRBJ1-5	-	TGTGCCAGCAGTGGTATCCGGAATCAGCCCCAGCATTTT	CASSGIRNQPQHF
TRBV4-1	-	TRBJ1-2	-	TGCGCCAGCAGCCAAGTGCCCGGGGGGGATAACTATGGCTACACCTTC	CASSQVPGGDNYGYTF
TRBV5-6	TRBD1	TRBJ1-2	once	TGTGCCAGCAGCTTGGATCCAGGGGGCAACTATGGCTACACCTTC	CASSLDPGGNYGYTF
TRBV7-6	TRBD2	TRBJ2-3	-	TGTGCCAGCAGTTCCGCTAGCGGGAGAAAAGATACGCAGTATTTT	CASSSASGRKDTQYF
TRBV12-3/TRBV12-4	-	TRBJ2-2	-	TGTGCCACCCAACCTCAGGGAACCGGGGAGCTGTTTTTT	CATQPQGTGELFF
TRBV9	TRBD2	TRBJ2-1	-	TGTGCCAGCAGCGGGGTAGCGGGAACCTCCTACAATGAGCAGTTCTTC	CASSGVAGTSYNEQFF
TRBV18	-	TRBJ1-5	-	TGTGCCAGCTCACAGGGGAACAATCAGCCCCAGCATTTT	CASSQGNNQPQHF
TRBV5-1	TRBD2	TRBJ2-3	-	TGCGCCAGCAGCTTGGCTAGCGGGAGGGCCAGTGATACGCAGTATTTT	CASSLASGRASDTQYF
TRBV6-5	-	TRBJ1-3	-	TGTGCCAGCAGTTACGGGGCAGGGCTTGGAAACACCATATATTTT	CASSYGAGLGNTIYF
TRBV6-5	-	TRBJ1-2	-	TGTGCCAGCAGTTACGCGGGACGGGATCATGGCTACACCTTC	CASSYAGRDHGYTF
TRBV24-1	-	TRBJ1-5	-	TGTGCCACCAGCTTGGGGGCAGGGCCCCAGCATTTT	CATSLGAGPQHF
TRBV28	TRBD2	TRBJ2-7	-	TGTGCCAGCCGTAGCGGGGGAAACTTCCACGAGCAGTACTTC	CASRSGGNFHEQYF
TRBV7-6	-	TRBJ2-7	-	TGTGCCAGCAGCTTAGTATTGGGAGCTAAGTACGAGCAGTACTTC	CASSLVLGAKYEQYF
TRBV5-1	TRBD2	TRBJ2-3	once	TGCGCCAGCAGCCCCACAGCCGTCCTAGCGGGGAGATACGCGCAGTATTTT	CASSPTAVLAGRYAQYF